The present T cell receptor beta chain was sequenced within a study of Graves' ophthalmopathy and Graves' hyperthyroidism. Study-wide results and caveats: It was with roughly 71% sensitivity and approximately 72% specificity that the model predicted ophthalmopathy progression.

Transcripts of RNA were the source for amplifying TCR beta CDR3 regions. The first-round RT-PCR employed HTBI primers together with the Qiagen OneStep RT-PCR kit. A multiplex PCR was then performed as the second round. MiXCR, run by TCRdb on the multiplex PCR reads, gives a single entry per CDR3 protein. The table shows a few hundred thousand distinct CDR3 sequences, with roughly 17% occurring only once. V shed 6 bases, J shed 4 bases, and the junction held 4 bases outside the gene matches. The length of the CDR3 is 15 residues. As to this clonotype: No antigen is known for it.

The chain has TRBV12-3 or TRBV12-4 and TRBJ1-6, with 9 positions matching TRBD1. The clonotype was recovered from an adult woman with stable Graves' hyperthyroidism. Sequences were obtained from peripheral blood. DNA of the CDR3: TGTGCCAGCAGACCGGACAGGGGATATAATTCACCCCTCCACTTT. Its protein product is CASRPDRGYNSPLHF.